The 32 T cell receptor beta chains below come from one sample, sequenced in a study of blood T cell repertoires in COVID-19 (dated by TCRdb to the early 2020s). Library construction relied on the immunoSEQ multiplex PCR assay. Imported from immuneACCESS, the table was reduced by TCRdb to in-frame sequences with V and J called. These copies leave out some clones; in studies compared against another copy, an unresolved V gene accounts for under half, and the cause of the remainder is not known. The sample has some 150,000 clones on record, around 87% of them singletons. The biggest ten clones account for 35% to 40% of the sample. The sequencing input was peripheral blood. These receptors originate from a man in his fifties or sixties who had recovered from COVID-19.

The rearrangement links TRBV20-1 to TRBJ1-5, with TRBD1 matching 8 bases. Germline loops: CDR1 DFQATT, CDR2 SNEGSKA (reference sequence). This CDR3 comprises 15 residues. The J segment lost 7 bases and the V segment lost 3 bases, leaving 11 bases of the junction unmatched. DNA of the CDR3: TGCAGTGCTAGTGACAGGGGAAAAGGTTGGCAGCCCCAGCATTTT. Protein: CSASDRGKGWQPQHF.

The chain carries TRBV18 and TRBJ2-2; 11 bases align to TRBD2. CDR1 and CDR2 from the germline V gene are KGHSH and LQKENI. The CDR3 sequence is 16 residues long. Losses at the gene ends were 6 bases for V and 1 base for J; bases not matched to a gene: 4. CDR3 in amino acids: CASSRTSGQNTGELFF. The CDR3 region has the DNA TGTGCCAGCTCCCGGACTAGCGGGCAGAACACCGGGGAGCTGTTTTTT.

This CDR3 is CATTDSSNTEAFF. The CDR3 DNA reads TGCGCCACCACGGACAGTTCAAACACTGAAGCTTTCTTT. This rearrangement joins TRBV10-2 to TRBJ1-1; tentatively, D is TRBD1 (6 bases). The CDR3 is 13 residues long. The germline V and J ends were trimmed by 10 bases and 2 bases, with 14 bases remaining between them. CDR1 is WSHSY and CDR2 is SAAADI in the germline V gene.

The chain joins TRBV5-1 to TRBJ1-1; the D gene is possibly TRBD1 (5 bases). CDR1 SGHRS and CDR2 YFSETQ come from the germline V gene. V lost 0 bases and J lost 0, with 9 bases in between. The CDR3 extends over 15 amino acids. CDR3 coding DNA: TGCGCCAGCAGCTTGGTAGCAGGGATGAACACTGAAGCTTTCTTT. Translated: CASSLVAGMNTEAFF. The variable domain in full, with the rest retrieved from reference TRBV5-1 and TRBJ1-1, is KAGVTQTPRYLIKTRGQQVTLSCSPISGHRSVSWYQQTPGQGLQFLFEYFSETQRNKGNFPGRFSGRQFSNSRSEMNVSTLELGDSALYLCASSLVAGMNTEAFFGQGTRLTVV.

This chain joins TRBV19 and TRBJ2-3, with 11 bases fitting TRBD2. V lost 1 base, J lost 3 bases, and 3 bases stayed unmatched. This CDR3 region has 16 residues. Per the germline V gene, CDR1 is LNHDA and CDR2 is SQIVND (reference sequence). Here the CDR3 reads CASSIGGTSGTDTQYF. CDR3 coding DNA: TGTGCCAGTAGTATAGGGGGGACTAGCGGTACAGATACGCAGTATTTT.

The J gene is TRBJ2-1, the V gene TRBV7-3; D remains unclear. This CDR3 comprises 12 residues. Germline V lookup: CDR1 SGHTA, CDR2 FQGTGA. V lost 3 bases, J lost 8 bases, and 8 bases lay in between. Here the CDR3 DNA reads TGTGCCAGCAGCTTGTATCCGGATGAGCAGTTCTTC. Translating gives CASSLYPDEQFF.

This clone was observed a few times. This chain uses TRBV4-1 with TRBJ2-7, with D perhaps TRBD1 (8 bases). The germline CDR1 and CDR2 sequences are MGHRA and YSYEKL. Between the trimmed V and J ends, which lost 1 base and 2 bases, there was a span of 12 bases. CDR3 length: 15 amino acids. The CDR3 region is CASSQGGGQAYEQYF. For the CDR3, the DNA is TGCGCCAGCAGCCAAGGGGGGGGACAGGCCTACGAGCAGTACTTC.

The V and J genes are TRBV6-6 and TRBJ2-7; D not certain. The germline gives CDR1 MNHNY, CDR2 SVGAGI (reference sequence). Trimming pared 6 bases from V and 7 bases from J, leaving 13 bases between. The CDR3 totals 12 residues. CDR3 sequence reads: CASSPPGWEQYF. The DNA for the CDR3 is TGTGCCAGCAGCCCGCCCGGGTGGGAGCAGTACTTC.

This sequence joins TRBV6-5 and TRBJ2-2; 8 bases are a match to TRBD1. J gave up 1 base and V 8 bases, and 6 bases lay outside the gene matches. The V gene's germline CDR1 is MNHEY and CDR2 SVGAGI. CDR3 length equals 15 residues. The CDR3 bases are TGTGCCAGCGTGAAGGGGACAGGGAACACCGGGGAGCTGTTTTTT. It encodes CASVKGTGNTGELFF.

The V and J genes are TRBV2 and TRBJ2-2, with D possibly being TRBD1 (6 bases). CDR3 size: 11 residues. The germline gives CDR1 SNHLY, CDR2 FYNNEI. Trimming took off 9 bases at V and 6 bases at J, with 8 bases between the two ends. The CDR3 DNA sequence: TGTGCCAGACAGGGTTCCGGGGAGCTGTTTTTT. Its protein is CARQGSGELFF.

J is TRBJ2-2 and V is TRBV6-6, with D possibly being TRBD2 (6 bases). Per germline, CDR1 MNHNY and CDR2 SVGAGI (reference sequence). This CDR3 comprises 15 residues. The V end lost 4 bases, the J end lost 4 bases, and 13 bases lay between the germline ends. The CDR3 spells CASSSPSAGTGELFF. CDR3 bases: TGTGCCAGCAGTTCCCCCTCAGCGGGCACCGGGGAGCTGTTTTTT.

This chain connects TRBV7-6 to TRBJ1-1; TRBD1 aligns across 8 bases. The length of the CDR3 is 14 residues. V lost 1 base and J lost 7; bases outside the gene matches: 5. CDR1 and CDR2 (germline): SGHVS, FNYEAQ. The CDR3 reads CASSLVAGGLEAFF. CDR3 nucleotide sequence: TGTGCCAGCAGCTTAGTTGCAGGGGGCCTTGAAGCTTTCTTT.

CDR3 residues: CASSLARATIAEAFF. The CDR3 DNA sequence: TGTGCCAGCAGCTTAGCGAGAGCCACGATCGCTGAAGCTTTCTTT. J is TRBJ1-1 and V is TRBV7-2, with D unclear. The germline gives CDR1 SGHTA, CDR2 FQGNSA. The CDR3 has 15 residues. The ends were cut back, 0 bases at V and 6 bases at J, with 14 bases in the middle.

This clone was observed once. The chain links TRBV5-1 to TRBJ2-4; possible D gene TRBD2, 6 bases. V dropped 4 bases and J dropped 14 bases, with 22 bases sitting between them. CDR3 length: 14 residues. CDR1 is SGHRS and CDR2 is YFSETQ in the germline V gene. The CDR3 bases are TGCGCCAGCAGCCAAACCATCGGGGGACTTGAAGAGTACTTC. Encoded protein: CASSQTIGGLEEYF.

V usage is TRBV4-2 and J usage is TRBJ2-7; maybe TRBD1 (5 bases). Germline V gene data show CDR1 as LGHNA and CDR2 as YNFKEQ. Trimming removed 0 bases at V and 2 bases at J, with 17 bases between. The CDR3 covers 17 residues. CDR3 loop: CASSQDVVQGEPYEQYF. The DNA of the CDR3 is TGTGCCAGCAGCCAAGATGTGGTCCAGGGTGAACCCTACGAGCAGTACTTC.

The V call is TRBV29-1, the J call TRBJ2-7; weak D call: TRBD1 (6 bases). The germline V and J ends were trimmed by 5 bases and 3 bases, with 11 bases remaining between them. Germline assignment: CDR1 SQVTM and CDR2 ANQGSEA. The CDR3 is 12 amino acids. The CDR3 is CSVWDKNYEQYF. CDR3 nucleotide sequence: TGCAGCGTTTGGGACAAGAACTACGAGCAGTACTTC.

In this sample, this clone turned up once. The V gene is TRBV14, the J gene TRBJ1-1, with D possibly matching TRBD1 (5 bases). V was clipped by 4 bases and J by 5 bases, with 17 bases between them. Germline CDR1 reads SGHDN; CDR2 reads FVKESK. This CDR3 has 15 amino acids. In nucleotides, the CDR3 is TGTGCCAGCAGCCCGCTACTTGGGGGAGGAACTGAAGCTTTCTTT. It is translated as CASSPLLGGGTEAFF. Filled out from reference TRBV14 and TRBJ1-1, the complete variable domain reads EAGVTQFPSHSVIEKGQTVTLRCDPISGHDNLYWYRRVMGKEIKFLLHFVKESKQDESGMPNNRFLAERTGGTYSTLKVQPAELEDSGVYFCASSPLLGGGTEAFFGQGTRLTVV.

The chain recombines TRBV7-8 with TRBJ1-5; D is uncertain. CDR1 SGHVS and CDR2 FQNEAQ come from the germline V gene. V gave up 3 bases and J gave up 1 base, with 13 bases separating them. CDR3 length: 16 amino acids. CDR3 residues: CASSLGAPGSNQPQHF. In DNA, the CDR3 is TGTGCCAGCAGCTTGGGAGCCCCGGGGAGCAATCAGCCCCAGCATTTT.

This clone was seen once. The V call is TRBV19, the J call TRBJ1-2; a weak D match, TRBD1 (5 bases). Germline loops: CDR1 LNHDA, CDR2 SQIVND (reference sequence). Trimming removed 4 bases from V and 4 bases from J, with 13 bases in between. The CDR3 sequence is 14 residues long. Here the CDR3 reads CASSTLDTVYGYTF. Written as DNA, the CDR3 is TGTGCCAGTAGTACCTTGGACACCGTCTATGGCTACACCTTC.

The CDR3 region is CATRQVGYNEQFF. For the CDR3, the DNA is TGTGCCACCCGACAGGTGGGTTACAATGAGCAGTTCTTC. The V call is TRBV6-6, the J call TRBJ2-1; possibly TRBD1 for D (6 bases). Germline CDR1 MNHNY, CDR2 SVGAGI (reference sequence). Deletions cut 10 bases from V and 4 bases from J, with 14 bases between. This CDR3 is built from 13 residues.

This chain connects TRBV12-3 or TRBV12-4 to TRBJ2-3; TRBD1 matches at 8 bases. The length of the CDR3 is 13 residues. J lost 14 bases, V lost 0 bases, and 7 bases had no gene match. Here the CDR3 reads CASSLAGQGILYF. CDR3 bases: TGTGCCAGCAGTTTAGCCGGACAGGGTATTCTGTATTTT.

The CDR3 coding sequence is TGTGCCAGCAGTCCGGTTGGTAGCAATCAGCCCCAGCATTTT. Its protein product is CASSPVGSNQPQHF. The V gene is TRBV27, the J gene TRBJ1-5; D unresolved. The CDR3 totals 14 residues. The V end lost 5 bases, the J end lost 0 bases, and 8 bases lay between the germline ends. Germline CDR1 reads MNHEY; CDR2 reads SMNVEV (reference sequence).

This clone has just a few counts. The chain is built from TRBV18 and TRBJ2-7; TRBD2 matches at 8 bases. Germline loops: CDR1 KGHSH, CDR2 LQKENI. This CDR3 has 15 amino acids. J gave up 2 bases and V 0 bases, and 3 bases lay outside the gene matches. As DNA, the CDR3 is TGTGCCAGCTCACCACCCACTAGCGGAACCTACGAGCAGTACTTC. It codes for CASSPPTSGTYEQYF.

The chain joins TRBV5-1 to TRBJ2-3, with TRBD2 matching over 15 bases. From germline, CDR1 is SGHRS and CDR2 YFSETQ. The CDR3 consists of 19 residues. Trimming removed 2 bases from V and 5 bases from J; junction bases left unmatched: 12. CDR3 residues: CASSFPPGLAGGRRDTQYF. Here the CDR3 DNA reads TGCGCCAGCAGCTTCCCCCCGGGACTAGCGGGGGGTCGGCGAGATACGCAGTATTTT.

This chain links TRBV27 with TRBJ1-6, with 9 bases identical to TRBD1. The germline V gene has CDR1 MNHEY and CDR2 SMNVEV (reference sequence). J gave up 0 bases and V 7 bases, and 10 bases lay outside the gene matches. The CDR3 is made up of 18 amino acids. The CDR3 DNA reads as TGTGCCAGCAAGGTCCTGGGACAGGGAAACTCCTATAATTCACCCCTCCACTTT. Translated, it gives CASKVLGQGNSYNSPLHF.

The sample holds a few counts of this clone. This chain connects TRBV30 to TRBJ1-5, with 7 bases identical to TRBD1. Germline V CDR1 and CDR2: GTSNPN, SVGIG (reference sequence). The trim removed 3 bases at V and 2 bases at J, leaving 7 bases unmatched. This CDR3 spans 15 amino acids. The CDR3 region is CAWSRTGVGNQPQHF. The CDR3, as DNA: TGTGCCTGGAGCCGTACAGGGGTTGGCAATCAGCCCCAGCATTTT.

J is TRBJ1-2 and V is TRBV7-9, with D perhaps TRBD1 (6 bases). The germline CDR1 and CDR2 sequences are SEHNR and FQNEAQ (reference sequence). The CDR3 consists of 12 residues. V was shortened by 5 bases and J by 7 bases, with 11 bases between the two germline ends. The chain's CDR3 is CASSLGQSGYTF. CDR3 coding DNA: TGTGCCAGCAGCCTTGGACAGTCTGGCTACACCTTC.

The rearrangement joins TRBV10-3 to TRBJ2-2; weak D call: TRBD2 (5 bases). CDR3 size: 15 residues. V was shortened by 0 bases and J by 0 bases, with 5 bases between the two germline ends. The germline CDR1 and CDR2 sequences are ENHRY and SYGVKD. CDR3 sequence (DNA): TGTGCCATCAGTGAGTCACTAGCGAACACCGGGGAGCTGTTTTTT. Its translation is CAISESLANTGELFF.

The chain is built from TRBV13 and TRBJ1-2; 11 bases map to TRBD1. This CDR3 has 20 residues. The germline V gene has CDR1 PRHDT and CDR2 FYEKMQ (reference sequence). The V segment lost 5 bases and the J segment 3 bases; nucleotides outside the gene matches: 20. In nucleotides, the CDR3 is TGTGCCAGCAGCCCAGCCTTTTTCCGGGACAGGGGGTCGAGCGACTATGGCTACACCTTC. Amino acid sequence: CASSPAFFRDRGSSDYGYTF.

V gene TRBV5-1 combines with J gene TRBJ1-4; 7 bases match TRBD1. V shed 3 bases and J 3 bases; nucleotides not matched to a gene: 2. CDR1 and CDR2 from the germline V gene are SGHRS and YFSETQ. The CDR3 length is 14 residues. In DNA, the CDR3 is TGCGCCAGCAGCTGGACAGGAGCTAATGAAAAACTGTTTTTT. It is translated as CASSWTGANEKLFF. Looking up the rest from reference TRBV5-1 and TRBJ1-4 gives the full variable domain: KAGVTQTPRYLIKTRGQQVTLSCSPISGHRSVSWYQQTPGQGLQFLFEYFSETQRNKGNFPGRFSGRQFSNSRSEMNVSTLELGDSALYLCASSWTGANEKLFFGSGTQLSVL.

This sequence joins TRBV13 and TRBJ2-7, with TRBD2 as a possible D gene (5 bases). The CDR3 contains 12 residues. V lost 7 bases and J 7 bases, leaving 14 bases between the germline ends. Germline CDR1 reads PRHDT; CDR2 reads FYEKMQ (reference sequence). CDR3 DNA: TGTGCCAGCACTATAACCCCGGGGGAGCAGTACTTC. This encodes CASTITPGEQYF. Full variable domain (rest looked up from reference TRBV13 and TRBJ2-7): AAGVIQSPRHLIKEKRETATLKCYPIPRHDTVYWYQQGPGQDPQFLISFYEKMQSDKGSIPDRFSAQQFSDYHSELNMSSLELGDSALYFCASTITPGEQYFGPGTRLTVT.

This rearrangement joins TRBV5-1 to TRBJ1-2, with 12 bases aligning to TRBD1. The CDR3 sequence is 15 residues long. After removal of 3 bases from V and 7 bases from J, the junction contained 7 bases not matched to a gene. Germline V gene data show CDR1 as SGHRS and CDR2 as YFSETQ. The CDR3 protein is CASSSKPGQGAGYTF. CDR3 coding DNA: TGCGCCAGCAGCTCCAAACCGGGACAGGGGGCTGGCTACACCTTC.